Listed below are T cell receptor beta chains from one sample, sequenced in a study of T cell changes during pregnancy in multiple sclerosis. Sequencing was performed with immunoSEQ multiplex PCR; in TCRdb, only in-frame clones are kept and a portion is missing. Of about 61,000 clones in the sample, roughly 86% were seen once. This material consisted of peripheral blood, taken in the first trimester of pregnancy. These receptors came from a female donor with multiple sclerosis, enrolled in a pregnancy study. The CDR3 runs from the conserved cysteine through the conserved F or W. D genes are given only for firm matches.

cdr3_aa cdr3_nt d_call j_call v_call
CASSGVTIQETQYF TGTGCCAGCAGCGGGGTAACAATTCAAGAGACCCAGTACTTC - TRBJ2-5 TRBV6-6
CAISESTEVAFF TGTGCCATCAGTGAGTCGACAGAAGTGGCTTTCTTT - TRBJ1-1 TRBV10-3
CASSPTGLVGNIQYF TGTGCCAGCAGTCCAACGGGACTAGTCGGGAACATTCAGTACTTC TRBD2 TRBJ2-4 TRBV14
CASSQEELAGEYNEQFF TGCGCCAGCAGCCAAGAAGAGCTAGCGGGAGAGTACAATGAGCAGTTCTTC TRBD2 TRBJ2-1 TRBV4-3
CASSILAGYYNEQFF TGTGCCAGCAGTATACTAGCGGGCTACTACAATGAGCAGTTCTTC TRBD2 TRBJ2-1 TRBV27
CASSLGTAEKLFF TGCGCCAGCAGCTTGGGGACAGCAGAAAAACTGTTTTTT - TRBJ1-4 TRBV5-1
CASSGEGASYTEAFF TGTGCCAGCAGCGGAGAGGGGGCGTCGTACACTGAAGCTTTCTTT TRBD1 TRBJ1-1 TRBV5-4
CASSLSGYTGELFF TGTGCCAGCAGCTTAAGCGGTTACACCGGGGAGCTGTTTTTT - TRBJ2-2 TRBV7-3
CASSPYGLAGAGKNIQYF TGCGCCAGCAGCCCCTACGGGCTAGCGGGAGCCGGCAAAAACATTCAGTACTTC TRBD2 TRBJ2-4 TRBV4-1
CASSQDLADNEQFF TGCGCCAGCAGCCAAGATCTAGCGGACAATGAGCAGTTCTTC TRBD2 TRBJ2-1 TRBV4-3
CASSYRAQGGNQPQHF TGTGCCAGCAGTTACCGGGCCCAGGGGGGCAATCAGCCCCAGCATTTT TRBD1 TRBJ1-5 TRBV6-5
CASSQSGQGIAGELFF TGTGCCAGCAGTCAGTCGGGACAGGGGATTGCCGGGGAGCTGTTTTTT TRBD1 TRBJ2-2 TRBV27
CASSPDRVGTEAFF TGTGCCAGCAGCCCCGACAGGGTCGGTACTGAAGCTTTCTTT TRBD1 TRBJ1-1 TRBV6-1
CASNKGDHINYEQYF TGCGCCAGCAACAAGGGGGACCACATAAACTACGAGCAGTACTTC - TRBJ2-7 TRBV5-1
CASSFGLAGGVNEQFF TGTGCCAGCAGCTTTGGGCTAGCGGGAGGGGTCAATGAGCAGTTCTTC TRBD2 TRBJ2-1 TRBV5-6
CASSLARGTGIIWSQETQYF TGTGCTAGCAGCTTAGCGCGGGGGACAGGGATTATTTGGTCCCAAGAGACCCAGTACTTC TRBD1 TRBJ2-5 TRBV7-7
CSVTGVGVEAFF TGCAGCGTTACAGGGGTTGGGGTTGAAGCTTTCTTT TRBD1 TRBJ1-1 TRBV29-1
CASSSIRGQGTEAFF TGCGCCAGCAGCTCAATCAGGGGGCAAGGCACTGAAGCTTTCTTT TRBD1 TRBJ1-1 TRBV5-1
CASSYLAGEGQETQYF TGTGCCAGCAGCTACCTAGCGGGAGAGGGGCAGGAGACCCAGTACTTC TRBD2 TRBJ2-5 TRBV5-5